This T cell receptor beta chain was profiled in a study of shared clonotypes between healthy human individuals (dated by TCRdb to about 2020). Regarding the study in general: The cohort comprised a couple of women and a few men aged 18 to 49 years. Per donor, three plates each were used for CD4 naive and CD4 memory, two for CD8 naive, and one for CD8 memory. The study deeply sequenced blood TCR repertoires of about 5 healthy adults to estimate repertoire size and the extent of clonotype sharing between individuals. To increase sequencing depth and limit assay-specific biases, TCR repertoire library preparation and sequencing were carried out by different laboratories using diverse techniques. Each donor's leukapheresis produced roughly between roughly 0.9 and 8.9 billion PBMCs.

Using the deep immunoSEQ assay, TCR CDR3 regions were amplified from genomic DNA by multiplex PCR. For each cell subset, the extracted genomic DNA was distributed evenly across all wells of several immunoSEQ 96-well plates, and each plate served as one replicate. Each replicate PCR for sorted subsets received roughly 0.2 ug genomic DNA, equal to roughly 33,000 T cell genomes. The purified libraries were quantified using a Qubit 3.0 fluorometer, sized with a Bioanalyzer 2100, and then quantified again using the KAPA Library Quantification kit. Every immunoSEQ 96-well plate was sequenced on a dedicated single-read 150-cycle Illumina NextSeq 550 flow cell. Per the authors' processing: Because the immunoSEQ output included only junctional sequences and no quality scores, the filtering could not be the same as the filtering used for full-length reads. To assign V/J genes and CDR3, sequences were annotated using PyIR, a Python wrapper for IgBLAST v1.9, with IMGT germline references. Reads were filtered out if the reads had weak V/J assignments (E-value above 1e-6), no CDR3, stop codons, out-of-frame junctions, or ambiguous translated residues. V3J clonotypes were defined by identical inferred V gene, J gene, and CDR3 amino acid sequence. The percentage overlap between two repertoires was calculated by dividing the number of shared unique clonotypes by the size of the smaller repertoire. Three approaches were used to assess repertoire richness: RTK rarefaction, the Chao1 estimator, and Recon v2.1 estimates of unobserved clonotypes. OLGA was used to compute generation probabilities for all TCRbeta clonotypes that the gDNA method yielded from a handful of donors. TCRdb took over this immuneACCESS table, retaining in-frame rearrangements with V and J assigned. Such tables are incomplete; in checked studies, under half of the missing clones stem from an unresolved V gene, and the remainder is unexplained. V and J calls and clone size come straight from that table; D and trimming were deduced from the DNA. Here the sample has approximately 2,000,000 clones; just over 90% occur a single time. The biggest ten clones account for 1.5% to 2% of the sample.

CD8 naive samples were CD45RO-negative cells positively selected for CCR7, giving a CD45RA+CCR7+ population that excluded TemRA cells. The donors were healthy, HIV-negative adults who had no recently reported acute infections or vaccinations. All donors were Caucasian adults living in Nashville, Tennessee, USA. Blood was obtained by leukapheresis, after which PBMCs were separated by Ficoll-Histopaque density gradient centrifugation and cryopreserved in liquid nitrogen vapor phase. Analytical flow cytometry was used to check the purity and quantity of every magnetically sorted T cell population. Each sorted fraction had its genomic DNA isolated and then quantified by UV absorbance on a Nanodrop 2000c. Study-level results and caveats: Based on pairwise subsampling, the degree of clonotype sharing among donors was expected to be affected by sequencing depth. Because the study included a small number of donors, the genetic and exposure-history diversity represented was limited. Naive subsets generally had larger estimated clonotype richness than memory subsets. Incomplete sequencing was indicated by rarefaction of sorted-subset datasets, despite the large sequencing depth. Sampling was restricted to blood, and TCR repertoires in tissue are likely to differ from TCR repertoires in blood. Clonotypes shared by all four sorted-subset donors showed higher generation probabilities than non-shared clonotypes. When a handful of donors were compared, the shared fraction of clonotypes was around 4.6% for naive CD4, roughly 3.3% for naive CD8, 2.3% for memory CD4, and around 0.37% for memory CD8.

A remark on this clone: It has no known antigen specificity. The record has no base qualities; no much larger clone is one base away.

The receptor's source is a man younger than 35 in good health. Some clones in this sample may be carry-over from other donors' samples. The sample taken for sequencing was naive CD8+ T cells from PBMCs. In light of the paper, this sample's cell subset or site label describes: CD45RA+CCR7+.

This receptor has the CDR3 CASSLSELGGNTIYF. The sequenced DNA: TGTGCCAGCAGCTTATCCGAATTGGGGGGAAACACCATATATTTT. The chain employs TRBV7-2 and TRBJ1-3; no D segment can be confidently identified. The germline V gene gives CDR1 as SGHTA and CDR2 as FQGNSA. Between the V and J ends, shortened by 2 bases and 4 bases respectively, the junction contains 12 bases. Reading from cysteine to phenylalanine, the CDR3 counts 15 amino acids. Just the 45-base CDR3 DNA is kept, in frame starting at base 1.